The rows below give T cell receptor beta chains drawn from one sample of a study of blood T cell repertoires in COVID-19. The data were produced by immunoSEQ multiplex PCR, yet TCRdb's version contains in-frame clones alone and is incomplete. Here the sample spans roughly 160,000 clones, more than 70% being singletons. Sequencing used peripheral blood. The receptors here all came from a young man with active or convalescent COVID-19. CDR3s include the opening cysteine and the closing phenylalanine or tryptophan. The order of the fields is CDR3 DNA, CDR3 protein, D gene, V gene, J gene, clone size. The D gene is left open where the match is weak. Size tells how often a clone was seen (once, few, many) or the class of an expanded clone, and some rows leave it out.

CDR3nt: TGTGCCAGCAGCTTAGAATGGGACAGGGTTAACACTGAAGCTTTCTTT
CDR3aa: CASSLEWDRVNTEAFF
d_gene: TRBD1
v_gene: TRBV7-9
j_gene: TRBJ1-1
abundance: NA

CDR3nt: TGTGCCAGCTCACTCGGACAGGGGCATAATTCACCCCTCCACTTT
CDR3aa: CASSLGQGHNSPLHF
d_gene: TRBD1
v_gene: TRBV18
j_gene: TRBJ1-6
abundance: NA

CDR3nt: TGTGCCACCAGCAGAGATGCGGGAGCTACCTACGAGCAGTACTTC
CDR3aa: CATSRDAGATYEQYF
d_gene: TRBD2
v_gene: TRBV15
j_gene: TRBJ2-7
abundance: NA

CDR3nt: TGTGCCAGCAGCCTCAGGGATTACAATGAGCAGTTCTTC
CDR3aa: CASSLRDYNEQFF
d_gene: NA
v_gene: TRBV6-6
j_gene: TRBJ2-1
abundance: NA

CDR3nt: TGTGCCAGCACGGACAGGGCGGGGTGGAATGAGCAGTTCTTC
CDR3aa: CASTDRAGWNEQFF
d_gene: TRBD1
v_gene: TRBV7-9
j_gene: TRBJ2-1
abundance: NA

CDR3nt: TGTGCCGCAGCTCGGACTCCGTTCCAGCCCCAGCATTTT
CDR3aa: CAAARTPFQPQHF
d_gene: NA
v_gene: TRBV15
j_gene: TRBJ1-5
abundance: NA

CDR3nt: TGTGCCAGCAGCTTGGTCCAGAGCGGGAGCTCCTACAATGAGCAGTTCTTC
CDR3aa: CASSLVQSGSSYNEQFF
d_gene: TRBD2
v_gene: TRBV7-6
j_gene: TRBJ2-1
abundance: NA

CDR3nt: TGTGCCAGCAGGCCACAAAGCACAGATACGCAGTATTTT
CDR3aa: CASRPQSTDTQYF
d_gene: NA
v_gene: TRBV6-6
j_gene: TRBJ2-3
abundance: NA

CDR3nt: TGTGCCAGCAGTGACGGACAGAACTCTAACTATGGCTACACCTTC
CDR3aa: CASSDGQNSNYGYTF
d_gene: NA
v_gene: TRBV6-6
j_gene: TRBJ1-2
abundance: NA

CDR3nt: TGTGCCAGCAGTTCGGGAGCAACTAATGAAAAACTGTTTTTT
CDR3aa: CASSSGATNEKLFF
d_gene: NA
v_gene: TRBV27
j_gene: TRBJ1-4
abundance: NA

CDR3nt: TGCGCCAGCAGCTCGGAGATGGAACTCGCCTACACCTTC
CDR3aa: CASSSEMELAYTF
d_gene: NA
v_gene: TRBV5-1
j_gene: TRBJ1-2
abundance: NA

CDR3nt: TGTGCCAGCAGCTTATGGGGCGCGGTGGCTTTCTTT
CDR3aa: CASSLWGAVAFF
d_gene: NA
v_gene: TRBV5-8
j_gene: TRBJ1-1
abundance: NA

CDR3nt: TGTGCCAGCAGCCCCACCGGGGGCGGGAGTAACCTCGAGCAGTACTTC
CDR3aa: CASSPTGGGSNLEQYF
d_gene: NA
v_gene: TRBV7-8
j_gene: TRBJ2-7
abundance: NA

CDR3nt: TGTGCCAGCAGCTTAGGGACAGTCACAGATACGCAGTATTTT
CDR3aa: CASSLGTVTDTQYF
d_gene: NA
v_gene: TRBV11-3
j_gene: TRBJ2-3
abundance: NA

CDR3nt: TGTGCCAGCGTAGCGGGGGGGCTCACAGATACGCAGTATTTT
CDR3aa: CASVAGGLTDTQYF
d_gene: TRBD2
v_gene: TRBV5-8
j_gene: TRBJ2-3
abundance: NA

CDR3nt: TGTGCCAGCAGCCAAGAGGGACAGGGTGGCACTGAAGCTTTCTTT
CDR3aa: CASSQEGQGGTEAFF
d_gene: TRBD1
v_gene: TRBV4-2
j_gene: TRBJ1-1
abundance: few

CDR3nt: TGTGCCAGCAGTTCCGGGGGTGGGGCCTCCTACGAGCAGTACTTC
CDR3aa: CASSSGGGASYEQYF
d_gene: NA
v_gene: TRBV27
j_gene: TRBJ2-7
abundance: NA

CDR3nt: TGTGCCAGCAGGTTCCAGGGGACGAACACCGGGGAGCTGTTTTTT
CDR3aa: CASRFQGTNTGELFF
d_gene: NA
v_gene: TRBV2
j_gene: TRBJ2-2
abundance: few

CDR3nt: TGCGCCAGCAGCCCAGGGGTCGGGAATGAAAAACTGTTTTTT
CDR3aa: CASSPGVGNEKLFF
d_gene: NA
v_gene: TRBV5-1
j_gene: TRBJ1-4
abundance: once

CDR3nt: TGTGCCAGCAGCTTATCGACAGGGGATAATGAAAAACTGTTTTTT
CDR3aa: CASSLSTGDNEKLFF
d_gene: TRBD1
v_gene: TRBV5-4
j_gene: TRBJ1-4
abundance: NA

CDR3nt: TGTGCCAGCAGGAGCGGGGGCTATCAGCTCTATGGCTACACCTTC
CDR3aa: CASRSGGYQLYGYTF
d_gene: NA
v_gene: TRBV6-5
j_gene: TRBJ1-2
abundance: NA

CDR3nt: TGTGCCAGCAGCAGGACAGGGGGCGCTTCCTACGAGCAGTACTTC
CDR3aa: CASSRTGGASYEQYF
d_gene: TRBD1
v_gene: TRBV3-1/TRBV3-2
j_gene: TRBJ2-7
abundance: NA

CDR3nt: TGTGCCAGTAGTATAGCGGGACAGAGCACAGATACGCAGTATTTT
CDR3aa: CASSIAGQSTDTQYF
d_gene: TRBD1
v_gene: TRBV19
j_gene: TRBJ2-3
abundance: NA

CDR3nt: TGTGCCAGCAGCCAAGACGTCAGGCAAGAGACCCAGTACTTC
CDR3aa: CASSQDVRQETQYF
d_gene: NA
v_gene: TRBV3-1/TRBV3-2
j_gene: TRBJ2-5
abundance: NA

CDR3nt: TGTGCCAGCAGTCTACTAGCGGTTGTCGGGGAGACCCAGTACTTC
CDR3aa: CASSLLAVVGETQYF
d_gene: TRBD2
v_gene: TRBV3-1/TRBV3-2
j_gene: TRBJ2-5
abundance: NA

CDR3nt: TGTGCCAGCAGCTTAGGGCCGGACAGGACCTACGAGCAGTACTTC
CDR3aa: CASSLGPDRTYEQYF
d_gene: TRBD1
v_gene: TRBV7-2
j_gene: TRBJ2-7
abundance: few

CDR3nt: TGCGCCAGCAGCGCACAGGGGGCGGTTAACTATGGCTACACCTTC
CDR3aa: CASSAQGAVNYGYTF
d_gene: TRBD1
v_gene: TRBV5-1
j_gene: TRBJ1-2
abundance: NA

CDR3nt: TGTGCCATCAGTAGGACCGGGACAGGGGATTCACCCCTCCACTTT
CDR3aa: CAISRTGTGDSPLHF
d_gene: TRBD1
v_gene: TRBV10-3
j_gene: TRBJ1-6
abundance: NA

CDR3nt: TGTACCACCAGTGAAACAGGGGGGAACACTGAAGCTTTCTTT
CDR3aa: CTTSETGGNTEAFF
d_gene: TRBD1
v_gene: TRBV24-1
j_gene: TRBJ1-1
abundance: NA

CDR3nt: TGTGCCAGCAGTCAGGACAGGGCGGGTCAGCCCCAGCATTTT
CDR3aa: CASSQDRAGQPQHF
d_gene: TRBD1
v_gene: TRBV6-5
j_gene: TRBJ1-5
abundance: NA

CDR3nt: TGTGCCAGCAGTTTCCAAGGAGTCGAGCTGTTTTTT
CDR3aa: CASSFQGVELFF
d_gene: NA
v_gene: TRBV12-3/TRBV12-4
j_gene: TRBJ2-2
abundance: once

CDR3nt: TGTGCCAGCAGCTTAGTCGTTGGGGGAGGGGCCTTCTACGAGCAGTACTTC
CDR3aa: CASSLVVGGGAFYEQYF
d_gene: TRBD2
v_gene: TRBV7-8
j_gene: TRBJ2-7
abundance: NA

CDR3nt: TGTGCCAGCAGCTTTATGGACTCTAAAGCTTTCTTT
CDR3aa: CASSFMDSKAFF
d_gene: NA
v_gene: TRBV5-8
j_gene: TRBJ1-1
abundance: few

CDR3nt: TGTGCCAGCAGTTACGTCAGAAGCTCCTACGAGCAGTACTTC
CDR3aa: CASSYVRSSYEQYF
d_gene: NA
v_gene: TRBV6-2/TRBV6-3
j_gene: TRBJ2-7
abundance: NA

CDR3nt: TGTGCCAGCAGCCTCCGACAGGGTCGGTCAGACGAGCAGTACTTC
CDR3aa: CASSLRQGRSDEQYF
d_gene: TRBD1
v_gene: TRBV9
j_gene: TRBJ2-7
abundance: once

CDR3nt: TGTGCCAGCAGCTTGAGACAGAAATATGGCTACACCTTC
CDR3aa: CASSLRQKYGYTF
d_gene: NA
v_gene: TRBV5-6
j_gene: TRBJ1-2
abundance: many

CDR3nt: TGTGCCAGTAGTACCACAGGGAACACCGGGGAGCTGTTTTTT
CDR3aa: CASSTTGNTGELFF
d_gene: NA
v_gene: TRBV19
j_gene: TRBJ2-2
abundance: NA

CDR3nt: TGTGCCAGCTCACCGACAGGGGAAGGCTATGGCTACACCTTC
CDR3aa: CASSPTGEGYGYTF
d_gene: TRBD1
v_gene: TRBV18
j_gene: TRBJ1-2
abundance: NA

CDR3nt: TGTGCCAGCAGCACCCGACTCCCCGGGGCCTACGAGCAGTACTTC
CDR3aa: CASSTRLPGAYEQYF
d_gene: NA
v_gene: TRBV5-4
j_gene: TRBJ2-7
abundance: once

CDR3nt: TGTGCCACCAGCAGGGGGACAGGGGCAGTTGGAGAGACCCAGTACTTC
CDR3aa: CATSRGTGAVGETQYF
d_gene: TRBD1
v_gene: TRBV15
j_gene: TRBJ2-5
abundance: NA

CDR3nt: TGTGCCAGTGAGGATACGACAGGGTTGAACACCGGGGAGCTGTTTTTT
CDR3aa: CASEDTTGLNTGELFF
d_gene: TRBD1
v_gene: TRBV19
j_gene: TRBJ2-2
abundance: many

CDR3nt: TGCAGCGTTGGGAGGGGCCAGGGTCGGACAGATACGCAGTATTTT
CDR3aa: CSVGRGQGRTDTQYF
d_gene: NA
v_gene: TRBV29-1
j_gene: TRBJ2-3
abundance: NA

CDR3nt: TGTGCCAGCAGCGGCGGGACAGGGGCAGAAGAAAAACTGTTTTTT
CDR3aa: CASSGGTGAEEKLFF
d_gene: TRBD1
v_gene: TRBV11-2
j_gene: TRBJ1-4
abundance: NA

CDR3nt: TGTGCCTGGAATCCTAGCGGCCGAGAGACCCAGTACTTC
CDR3aa: CAWNPSGRETQYF
d_gene: TRBD2
v_gene: TRBV30
j_gene: TRBJ2-5
abundance: NA

CDR3nt: TGCGCCAGCAGCGTGGACAGTCTCACTGAAGCTTTCTTT
CDR3aa: CASSVDSLTEAFF
d_gene: NA
v_gene: TRBV5-1
j_gene: TRBJ1-1
abundance: NA

CDR3nt: TGTGCCACCAGTGGTACAGGGGGAGACGGCAATCAGCCCCAGCATTTT
CDR3aa: CATSGTGGDGNQPQHF
d_gene: TRBD1
v_gene: TRBV24-1
j_gene: TRBJ1-5
abundance: NA

CDR3nt: TGTGCCAGCAGTTACCCCCCCCGGGAGGGTAATGAGCAGTTCTTC
CDR3aa: CASSYPPREGNEQFF
d_gene: TRBD2
v_gene: TRBV6-2/TRBV6-3
j_gene: TRBJ2-1
abundance: NA

CDR3nt: TGTGCCAGCAGCGTAGCGGCGGGGGGGGTTCCCGGGGAGCTGTTTTTT
CDR3aa: CASSVAAGGVPGELFF
d_gene: TRBD2
v_gene: TRBV9
j_gene: TRBJ2-2
abundance: NA

CDR3nt: TGTGCCTGGAGTGTAAAGGGGACCTACAATGAGCAGTTCTTC
CDR3aa: CAWSVKGTYNEQFF
d_gene: NA
v_gene: TRBV30
j_gene: TRBJ2-1
abundance: NA

CDR3nt: TGTGCCAGCAGCCCGCAACTAGCGGGAGGGGGTACGCAGTATTTT
CDR3aa: CASSPQLAGGGTQYF
d_gene: TRBD2
v_gene: TRBV11-1
j_gene: TRBJ2-3
abundance: NA

CDR3nt: TGTGCCAGCAGCCCTTACTTACCAACTAGCGGGAGAACTCCCGAGCAGTACTTC
CDR3aa: CASSPYLPTSGRTPEQYF
d_gene: TRBD2
v_gene: TRBV7-6
j_gene: TRBJ2-7
abundance: NA

CDR3nt: TGTGCCAGCAGCGTTGGGACAGGGTTACAGCCCCAGCATTTT
CDR3aa: CASSVGTGLQPQHF
d_gene: TRBD1
v_gene: TRBV9
j_gene: TRBJ1-5
abundance: once

CDR3nt: TGTGCCAGCAGCTTAGCGGGGCAGGGGGTAAGACAGCCCCAGCATTTT
CDR3aa: CASSLAGQGVRQPQHF
d_gene: TRBD1
v_gene: TRBV7-8
j_gene: TRBJ1-5
abundance: few